This paragraph covers one T cell receptor (beta chain) sequence. This entry comes from a study of blood T cell repertoires in COVID-19. About the study: The United States, Italy and Spain provided the acute and convalescent COVID-19 samples. In each case, the material was cDNA or gDNA derived from T cells, B-cell-depleted T cells, or PBMCs.

As processed by the authors: Using reference gene primer amplification, nucleated cell counts were estimated. Sequencing was performed with immunoSEQ multiplex PCR; in TCRdb, only in-frame clones are kept and a portion is missing. V, J and clone size were drawn from that table, and D and trimming were deduced from the DNA. The data show a few hundred thousand clones, 80% to 90% seen once. The clonotype originates from a woman aged 80 or over with acute or convalescent COVID-19. Sequenced: peripheral blood.

The chain's CDR3 is CASSHPRDRRNTEAFF. In DNA, the CDR3 is TGTGCCAGCAGTCACCCCAGGGACAGGAGGAACACTGAAGCTTTCTTT. The chain employs TRBV28 and TRBJ1-1; 8 bases fit TRBD1. Germline CDR1 MDHEN, CDR2 SYDVKM. This CDR3 contains 16 residues. With V trimmed by 5 bases and J by 1 base, 9 bases remained unmatched.